The present entry profiles one T cell receptor beta chain with its context. The antigen is not known. The CDR3 loop spans 17 amino acids. The trim removed 6 bases at V and 5 bases at J, leaving 11 bases unmatched. Germline V gives CDR1 SEHNR, CDR2 FQNEAQ (reference sequence). The sample originates from a study of response to subunit inactivated influenza vaccine. Each CDR3 protein gets one entry after TCRdb re-called the RT-PCR reads with MiXCR. This sample carries about 530,000 distinct CDR3 sequences, over 10% of them seen once, and the ten largest clones take less than 15%. Study-level results: Few new T cells, the authors suggested, are recruited by each seasonal influenza vaccination.

The TCR originated in a man aged 50-60 years who received an inactivated influenza vaccine. The specimen was PBMCs from blood, collected about 40 days after vaccination. This chain connects TRBV7-9 to TRBJ2-3; 13 bases line up with TRBD2. CDR3 nucleotides: TGTGCCAGCAGTTCCGTCAGACTAGCGGGAGGAGGAGATACGCAGTATTTT. It yields the protein CASSSVRLAGGGDTQYF. Full variable domain (remainder filled in from reference TRBV7-9 and TRBJ2-3): DTGVSQNPRHKITKRGQNVTFRCDPISEHNRLYWYRQTLGQGPEFLTYFQNEAQLEKSRLLSDRFSAERPKGSFSTLEIQRTEQGDSAMYLCASSSVRLAGGGDTQYFGPGTRLTVL.